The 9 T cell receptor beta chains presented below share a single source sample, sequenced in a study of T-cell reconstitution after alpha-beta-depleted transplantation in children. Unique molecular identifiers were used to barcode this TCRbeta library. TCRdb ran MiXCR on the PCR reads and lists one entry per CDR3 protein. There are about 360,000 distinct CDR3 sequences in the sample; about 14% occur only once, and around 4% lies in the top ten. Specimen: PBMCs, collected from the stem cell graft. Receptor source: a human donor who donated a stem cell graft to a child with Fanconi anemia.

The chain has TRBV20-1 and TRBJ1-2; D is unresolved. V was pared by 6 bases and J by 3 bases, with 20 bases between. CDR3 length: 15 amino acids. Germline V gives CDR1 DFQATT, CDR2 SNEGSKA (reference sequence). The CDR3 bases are TGCAGTGCCTCCGCCTCCGGGTCACGATACTATGGCTACACCTTC. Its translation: CSASASGSRYYGYTF.

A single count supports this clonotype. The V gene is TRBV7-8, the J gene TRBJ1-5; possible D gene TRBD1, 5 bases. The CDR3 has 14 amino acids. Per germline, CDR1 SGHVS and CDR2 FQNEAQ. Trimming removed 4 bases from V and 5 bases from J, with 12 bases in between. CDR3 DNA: TGTGCCAGCAGCTCACAGGCGTCCGATCAGCCCCAGCATTTT. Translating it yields CASSSQASDQPQHF.

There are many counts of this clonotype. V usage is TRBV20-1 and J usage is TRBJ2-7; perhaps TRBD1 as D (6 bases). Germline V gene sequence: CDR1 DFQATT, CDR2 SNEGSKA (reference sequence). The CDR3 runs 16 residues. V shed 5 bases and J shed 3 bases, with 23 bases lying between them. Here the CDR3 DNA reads TGCAGTGCTTCCGGACAGACAGCATTATTCCACTACGAGCAGTACTTC. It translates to CSASGQTALFHYEQYF.

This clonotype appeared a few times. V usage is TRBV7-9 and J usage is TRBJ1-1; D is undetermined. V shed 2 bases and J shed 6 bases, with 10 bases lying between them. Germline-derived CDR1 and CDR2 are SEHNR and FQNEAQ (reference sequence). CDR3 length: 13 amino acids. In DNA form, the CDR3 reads TGTGCCAGCAGCTTAACTCTTGACGCTGAAGCTTTCTTT. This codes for CASSLTLDAEAFF.

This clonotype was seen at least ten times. CDR3: CASSVTSLNTEAFF. CDR3 bases: TGTGCCAGCAGCGTAACAAGTCTGAACACTGAAGCTTTCTTT. J is TRBJ1-1 and V is TRBV9; D gene unclear. This CDR3 has 14 residues. Between the trimmed V and J ends, which lost 1 base and 0 bases, there was a span of 7 bases. CDR1 SGDLS and CDR2 YYNGEE come from the germline V gene.

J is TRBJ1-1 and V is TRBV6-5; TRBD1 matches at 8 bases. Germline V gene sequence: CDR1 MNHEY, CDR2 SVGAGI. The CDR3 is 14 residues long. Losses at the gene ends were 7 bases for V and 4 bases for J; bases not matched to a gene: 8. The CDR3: CASTPTGVRTEAFF. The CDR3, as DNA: TGTGCCAGCACCCCGACAGGGGTCCGCACTGAAGCTTTCTTT.

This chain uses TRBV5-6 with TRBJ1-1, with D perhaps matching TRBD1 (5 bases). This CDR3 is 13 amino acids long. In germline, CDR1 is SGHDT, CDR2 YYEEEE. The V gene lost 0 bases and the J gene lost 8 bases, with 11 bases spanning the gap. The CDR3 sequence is CASSLVEGLEAFF. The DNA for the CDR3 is TGTGCCAGCAGCTTGGTGGAGGGACTAGAAGCTTTCTTT.

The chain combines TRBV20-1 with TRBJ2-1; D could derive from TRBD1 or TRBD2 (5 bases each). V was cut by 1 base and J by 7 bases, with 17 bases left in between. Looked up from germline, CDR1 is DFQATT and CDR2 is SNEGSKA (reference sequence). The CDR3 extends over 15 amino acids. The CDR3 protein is CSARAPGRGPNEQFF. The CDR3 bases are TGCAGTGCTAGAGCCCCGGGACGGGGTCCAAATGAGCAGTTCTTC.

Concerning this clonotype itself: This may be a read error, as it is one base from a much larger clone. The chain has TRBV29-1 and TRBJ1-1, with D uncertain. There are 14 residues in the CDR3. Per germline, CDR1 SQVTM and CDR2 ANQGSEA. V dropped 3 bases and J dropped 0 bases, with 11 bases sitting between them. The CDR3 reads CSVEAKAMNTEAFF. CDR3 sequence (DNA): TGCAGCGTTGAGGCCAAGGCCATGAACACTGAAGCTTTCTTT.